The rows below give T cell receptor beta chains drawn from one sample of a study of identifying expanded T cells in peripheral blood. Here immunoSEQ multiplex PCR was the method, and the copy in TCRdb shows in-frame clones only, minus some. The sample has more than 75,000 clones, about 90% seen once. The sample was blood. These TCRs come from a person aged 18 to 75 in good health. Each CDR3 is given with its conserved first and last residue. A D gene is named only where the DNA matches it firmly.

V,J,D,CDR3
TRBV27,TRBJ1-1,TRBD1,CASSALGTGGYTEAFF
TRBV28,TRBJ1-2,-,CASSTRPVYGYTF
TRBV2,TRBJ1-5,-,CASSRDGNSNQPQHF
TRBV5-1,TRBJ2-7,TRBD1,CASSFGQGEGEQYF
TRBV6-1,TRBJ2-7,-,CASSEAGTATLREQYF
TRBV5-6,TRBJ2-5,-,CASSFPRKGPETQYF
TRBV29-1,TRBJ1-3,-,CSVLQGGGNTIYF
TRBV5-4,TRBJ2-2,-,CASSLVDPTGELFF
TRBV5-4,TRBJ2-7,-,CARPPPWPTRMDEQYF
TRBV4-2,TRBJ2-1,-,CASSPTETNEQFF